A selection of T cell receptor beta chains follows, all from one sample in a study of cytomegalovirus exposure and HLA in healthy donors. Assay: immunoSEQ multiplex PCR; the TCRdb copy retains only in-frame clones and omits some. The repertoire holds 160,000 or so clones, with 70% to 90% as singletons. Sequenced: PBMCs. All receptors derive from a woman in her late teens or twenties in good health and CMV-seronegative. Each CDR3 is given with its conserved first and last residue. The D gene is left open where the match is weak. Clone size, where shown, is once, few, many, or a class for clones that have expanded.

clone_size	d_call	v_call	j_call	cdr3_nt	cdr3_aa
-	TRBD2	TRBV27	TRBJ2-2	TGTGCCAGCACCCGACTCACTAGCGGTTACACCGGGGAGCTGTTTTTT	CASTRLTSGYTGELFF
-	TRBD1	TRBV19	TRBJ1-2	TGTGCCAGTAGTAAGGGGGCGGTTGGCTACACCTTC	CASSKGAVGYTF
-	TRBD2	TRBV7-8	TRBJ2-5	TGTGCCAGCAGCTTGACTAGCGCGAGGGAGACCCAGTACTTC	CASSLTSARETQYF
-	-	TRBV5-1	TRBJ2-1	TGCGCCAGCAGCTTATCCAGCTCCTACAATGAGCAGTTCTTC	CASSLSSSYNEQFF
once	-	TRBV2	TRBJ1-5	TGTGCCAGCAGTTGGGAGGGGGTGAACAATCAGCCCCAGCATTTT	CASSWEGVNNQPQHF
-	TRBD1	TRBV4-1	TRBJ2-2	TGCGCCAGCAGCCAAGACGACAGGGGGTGGGAGCTGTTTTTT	CASSQDDRGWELFF
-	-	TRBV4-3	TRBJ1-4	TGCGCCAGCAGCCAAATGCCATGGACACAAACTAATGAAAAACTGTTTTTT	CASSQMPWTQTNEKLFF
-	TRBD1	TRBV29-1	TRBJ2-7	TGCAGCGTTGTGCCACGAGGGGGCGACGAGCAGTACTTC	CSVVPRGGDEQYF
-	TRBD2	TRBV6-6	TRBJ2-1	TGTGCCAGCAGTTACTCAGGGAGCGGGAGTTTCGATGAGCAGTTCTTC	CASSYSGSGSFDEQFF
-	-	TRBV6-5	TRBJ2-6	TGTGCCAGCACCAGAGGGCACTCTGGGGCCAACGTCCTGACTTTC	CASTRGHSGANVLTF
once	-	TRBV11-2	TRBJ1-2	TGTGCCAGCAGCTTAATCGGCCTGGGCGGCTACACCTTC	CASSLIGLGGYTF
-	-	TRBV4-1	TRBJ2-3	TGCGCCAGCAGCCCCCAAGGGGCGGTGACTAGCACAGATACGCAGTATTTT	CASSPQGAVTSTDTQYF
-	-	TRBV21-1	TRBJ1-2	TGTGCCAGCAGCGACGGGACAGGGTCTGCCGCCGGCTACACCTTC	CASSDGTGSAAGYTF
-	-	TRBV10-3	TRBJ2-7	TGTGCCATCAGCCCTTCGTCGGGGGTGGGGACGTCCTACGAGCAGTACTTC	CAISPSSGVGTSYEQYF
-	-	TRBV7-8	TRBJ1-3	TGTGCCAGCAGCTTAGGGACAGTTCCCACTGGAAACACCATATATTTT	CASSLGTVPTGNTIYF
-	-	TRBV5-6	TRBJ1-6	TGTGCCAGCAGCCTAGGAAGCAGAAGTTCACCCCTCCACTTT	CASSLGSRSSPLHF
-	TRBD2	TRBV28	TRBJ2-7	TGTGCCAGCAGTTTTACCTTTAGCGGGAGAGAGCAGTACTTC	CASSFTFSGREQYF
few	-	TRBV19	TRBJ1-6	TGTGCCAGTAACCGGGTAGATTCACCCCTCCACTTT	CASNRVDSPLHF
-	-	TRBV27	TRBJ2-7	TGTGCCAGCAGCTCCCCCGGGCGGGGTTTGAACGAGCAGTACTTC	CASSSPGRGLNEQYF
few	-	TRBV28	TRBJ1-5	TGTGCCAGCAGCAGTCCGTGGGCTGTACAGCCCCAGCATTTT	CASSSPWAVQPQHF
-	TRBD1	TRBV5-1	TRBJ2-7	TGCGCCAGCAGCGCCTGGGGACAGGGTAACGAGCAGTACTTC	CASSAWGQGNEQYF
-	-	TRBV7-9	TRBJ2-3	TGTGCCAGCAGCTCTACGGACTACTACACAGATACGCAGTATTTT	CASSSTDYYTDTQYF
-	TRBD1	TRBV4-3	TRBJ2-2	TGCGCCAGCAGCCAAGCCGTACGAGGGGGCGCGAACACCGGGGAGCTGTTTTTT	CASSQAVRGGANTGELFF
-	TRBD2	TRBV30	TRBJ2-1	TGTGCCTGGCTCGGGACTAGCGGGGGTTCCCACGGTCAGTTCTTC	CAWLGTSGGSHGQFF
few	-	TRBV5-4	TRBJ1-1	TGTGCCAGCAGCGCCAGGGGAATTGGCACTGAAGCTTTCTTT	CASSARGIGTEAFF
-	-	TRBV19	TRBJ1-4	TGTGCCAGTAGCGACCTCCAGACAGGTGCTAATGAAAAACTGTTTTTT	CASSDLQTGANEKLFF
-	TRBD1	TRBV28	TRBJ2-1	TGTGCCAGCAGTTTAGGGGGACAGGGGAGCGATGAGCAGTTCTTC	CASSLGGQGSDEQFF
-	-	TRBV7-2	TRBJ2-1	TGTGCCAGCAGACTAACTATATTAGATGAGCAGTTCTTC	CASRLTILDEQFF
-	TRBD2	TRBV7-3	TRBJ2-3	TGTGCCAGCAGCTTATATGGTGCGGGAGTAACAGATACGCAGTATTTT	CASSLYGAGVTDTQYF
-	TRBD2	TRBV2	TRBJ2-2	TGTGCCAGCAGTGTACGTCGGGGGGGCATCACCGGGGAGCTGTTTTTT	CASSVRRGGITGELFF
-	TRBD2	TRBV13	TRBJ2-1	TGTGCCAGCAGTTCGGGGACTAGCGGGGGGCCTAGTGAGCAGTTCTTC	CASSSGTSGGPSEQFF
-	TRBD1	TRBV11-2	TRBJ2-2	TGTGCCAGCAGCTTATTCCCCCCACAGGGGGCGAGGAGAACCGGGGAGCTGTTTTTT	CASSLFPPQGARRTGELFF